One and the same sample provided the 16 T cell receptor beta chains below, sequenced in a study of cytomegalovirus exposure and HLA in healthy donors. PCR used 60 Vbeta primers and 13 Jbeta primers. The repertoire was sequenced with immunoSEQ multiplex PCR; TCRdb's copy has only in-frame clones and lacks some. The sample includes about 130,000 clones, 83% of them seen just once. The sequenced sample consisted of PBMCs. These receptor sequences come from a girl aged 2 to 9 in good health and CMV-seronegative.

The gene calls are TRBV28 and TRBJ2-4; the D gene is possibly TRBD1 (6 bases). The CDR3 has 12 amino acids. Germline assignment: CDR1 MDHEN and CDR2 SYDVKM. The V end lost 7 bases, the J end lost 8 bases, and 12 bases lay between the germline ends. The CDR3 sequence is CASNDQGYIQYF. The CDR3 nucleotides read TGTGCCAGCAACGACCAGGGGTACATTCAGTACTTC.

In nucleotides, the CDR3 is TGTGCCAGCAGCCTCAAGGGGGGGCTCGATGAGCAGTTCTTC. Translation: CASSLKGGLDEQFF. The V gene is TRBV7-3, the J gene TRBJ2-1; tentative D call: TRBD2 (7 bases). The CDR3 totals 14 residues. V was cut by 5 bases and J by 8 bases, with 16 bases left in between. Germline CDR1 and CDR2: SGHTA and FQGTGA. Together with reference TRBV7-3 and TRBJ2-1, the CDR3 gives the full variable domain: GAGVSQTPSNKVTEKGKYVELRCDPISGHTALYWYRQSLGQGPEFLIYFQGTGAADDSGLPNDRFFAVRPEGSVSTLKIQRTERGDSAVYLCASSLKGGLDEQFFGPGTRLTVL.

The CDR3 DNA is TGCGCCAGCAAAGGGGGCGCAGGGACCGGGGAGCTGTTTTTT. This translates into CASKGGAGTGELFF. The gene calls are TRBV5-1 and TRBJ2-2, with 7 positions matching TRBD1. The V gene's germline CDR1 is SGHRS and CDR2 YFSETQ. The CDR3 extends over 14 amino acids. V was clipped by 6 bases and J by 5 bases; unmatched bases: 7.

This clone has more than one count but fewer than ten. V is TRBV4-2 and J is TRBJ2-3; 7 nucleotides line up with TRBD1. Trimming took 4 bases from V and 5 from J; bases not matched to a gene: 9. Germline CDR1 LGHNA, CDR2 YNFKEQ. CDR3 length: 15 amino acids. This CDR3 reads CASSPLEGAVDTQYF. For the CDR3, the DNA is TGTGCCAGCAGCCCACTTGAGGGGGCGGTAGATACGCAGTATTTT.

The rearrangement joins TRBV27 to TRBJ1-6, with TRBD1 matching over 7 bases. The germline V gene encodes CDR1 MNHEY and CDR2 SMNVEV (reference sequence). With 2 bases clipped from V and 7 bases from J, the junction kept 5 bases outside the gene matches. CDR3 size: 15 residues. CDR3 sequence reads: CASSLRHRGNSPLHF. In DNA, the CDR3 is TGTGCCAGCAGTTTACGGCACAGGGGAAATTCACCCCTCCACTTT.

The chain uses TRBV25-1 and TRBJ2-3; the match to TRBD2 covers 8 bases. This CDR3 has 15 residues. Germline-derived CDR1 and CDR2 are MGHDK and SYGVNS. The J segment lost 4 bases and the V segment lost 5 bases, leaving 8 bases of the junction unmatched. The CDR3 protein is CASSTGGPGADTQYF. Here the CDR3 DNA reads TGTGCCAGCAGTACGGGGGGGCCCGGGGCAGATACGCAGTATTTT.

This CDR3 reads CASSQELASVKYEQYF. The CDR3 coding sequence is TGCGCCAGCAGCCAAGAGCTGGCCTCAGTAAAATACGAGCAGTACTTC. The rearrangement uses TRBV4-1 and TRBJ2-7; D remains unclear. Germline CDR1 MGHRA, CDR2 YSYEKL. The V end was cut by 0 bases, the J end by 4 bases, with 16 bases between. CDR3 length: 16 amino acids.

CDR3 sequence: CASSDGAGGPAETQYF. The CDR3 DNA follows: TGTGCCAGCAGTGATGGAGCGGGGGGGCCGGCAGAGACCCAGTACTTC. The chain combines TRBV2 with TRBJ2-5; 10 bases are a match to TRBD2. Trimming at V came to 3 bases and at J to 4 bases, leaving 8 bases not matched to a gene. CDR1 is SNHLY and CDR2 is FYNNEI in the germline V gene. The CDR3 covers 16 residues. The full variable domain, in which reference TRBV2 and TRBJ2-5 provide the parts outside the CDR3, is EPEVTQTPSHQVTQMGQEVILRCVPISNHLYFYWYRQILGQKVEFLVSFYNNEISEKSEIFDDQFSVERPDGSNFTLKIRSTKLEDSAMYFCASSDGAGGPAETQYFGPGTRLLVL.

The chain carries TRBV27 and TRBJ2-3, with 7 bases that match TRBD2. CDR3 length: 14 amino acids. V shed 6 bases, J shed 2 bases, and the junction held 5 bases outside the gene matches. Per the germline V gene, CDR1 is MNHEY and CDR2 is SMNVEV (reference sequence). In nucleotides, the CDR3 is TGTGCCAGCAGGCGGGGGTCCCCCACAGATACGCAGTATTTT. Translating it yields CASRRGSPTDTQYF.

This rearrangement joins TRBV5-4 to TRBJ2-7; 8 bases are shared with TRBD1. The CDR3 loop spans 15 amino acids. The V and J ends lost 0 bases and 1 base, in that order; junction bases with no gene match: 3. Germline V lookup: CDR1 SGHNT, CDR2 YYREEE (reference sequence). CDR3 region: CASSLATGASYEQYF. For the CDR3, the DNA is TGTGCCAGCAGCTTGGCGACAGGGGCTTCCTACGAGCAGTACTTC. The whole variable domain, filled in from reference TRBV5-4 and TRBJ2-7, reads ETGVTQSPTHLIKTRGQQVTLRCSSQSGHNTVSWYQQALGQGPQFIFQYYREEENGRGNFPPRFSGLQFPNYSSELNVNALELDDSALYLCASSLATGASYEQYFGPGTRLTVT.

The J gene is TRBJ1-1, the V gene TRBV13; perhaps TRBD1 as D (5 bases). The length of the CDR3 is 12 residues. Germline CDR1 is PRHDT and CDR2 is FYEKMQ (reference sequence). The V gene lost 1 base and the J gene lost 11 bases, with 11 bases spanning the gap. The CDR3 sequence is CASSLEQGHAFF. The CDR3 bases are TGTGCCAGCAGCTTAGAGCAGGGTCACGCTTTCTTT.

The chain has TRBV5-1 and TRBJ2-3, with TRBD2 matching 10 bases. V shed 2 bases and J 1 base; nucleotides not matched to a gene: 4. Per the germline V gene, CDR1 is SGHRS and CDR2 is YFSETQ. The CDR3 runs to 16 residues. CDR3 bases: TGCGCCAGCAGCTTTAGCGGGGGGTCGGGCACAGATACGCAGTATTTT. It yields the protein CASSFSGGSGTDTQYF.

The CDR3 bases are TGCAGCGCCATACCGGGGGGAGATGTCACAGATACGCAGTATTTT. Translation gives CSAIPGGDVTDTQYF. The chain joins TRBV29-1 to TRBJ2-3; 7 bases map to TRBD2. This CDR3 has 15 amino acids. Germline CDR1 SQVTM, CDR2 ANQGSEA. The trim removed 7 bases at V and 2 bases at J, leaving 12 bases unmatched.

The V gene is TRBV28, the J gene TRBJ2-7; 7 bases are a match to TRBD1. Germline V gene data show CDR1 as MDHEN and CDR2 as SYDVKM. V was clipped by 7 bases and J by 1 base; unmatched bases: 10. CDR3 length: 15 residues. CDR3 coding DNA: TGTGCCAGCACCTCTTCCGGGACAGCTTCCTACGAGCAGTACTTC. Amino acids: CASTSSGTASYEQYF.

The V and J genes are TRBV5-1 and TRBJ2-3, with D possibly matching TRBD1 (5 bases). CDR1 is SGHRS, CDR2 YFSETQ, per germline. The CDR3 has 17 residues. Trimming cost V 0 bases and J 4 bases, with 18 bases left between them. The CDR3 DNA reads as TGCGCCAGCAGCTTGGAAAAACAGGTTATGATGGCAGATACGCAGTATTTT. This sequence encodes CASSLEKQVMMADTQYF.

The chain combines TRBV7-2 with TRBJ2-6, with 8 bases lining up with TRBD2. Germline CDR1 and CDR2: SGHTA and FQGNSA. The CDR3 totals 16 residues. V shed 5 bases, J shed 2 bases, and the junction held 5 bases outside the gene matches. The CDR3 loop is CASSPGTRAGANVLTF. The CDR3 nucleotides are TGTGCCAGCAGCCCAGGGACTAGAGCTGGGGCCAACGTCCTGACTTTC.